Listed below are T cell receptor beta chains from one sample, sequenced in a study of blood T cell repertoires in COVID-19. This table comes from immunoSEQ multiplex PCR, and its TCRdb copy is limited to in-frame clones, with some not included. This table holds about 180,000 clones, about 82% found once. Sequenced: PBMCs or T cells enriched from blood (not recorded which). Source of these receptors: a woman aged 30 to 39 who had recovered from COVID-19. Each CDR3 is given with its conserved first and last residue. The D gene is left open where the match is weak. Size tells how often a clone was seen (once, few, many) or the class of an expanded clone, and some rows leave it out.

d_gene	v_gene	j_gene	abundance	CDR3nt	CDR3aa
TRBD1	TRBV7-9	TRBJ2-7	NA	TGTGCCAGCACCGCGGTGGGACAGGCCAACCTCGAGCAGTACTTC	CASTAVGQANLEQYF
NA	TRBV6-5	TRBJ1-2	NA	TGTGCCAGCACCGGGACACAACCTAACTATGGCTACACCTTC	CASTGTQPNYGYTF
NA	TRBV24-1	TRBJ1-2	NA	TGTGCCACCTCTGGAGGGGCAGCCCAGACCTATGGCTACACCTTC	CATSGGAAQTYGYTF
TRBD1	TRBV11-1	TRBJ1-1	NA	TGTGCCAGCAGCACACGGACAGGGGGCGGCACTGAAGCTTTCTTT	CASSTRTGGGTEAFF
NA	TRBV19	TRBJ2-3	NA	TGTGCCAGTAGTCTCCAATGGGGGACCGGGACACAATTCACAGATACGCAGTATTTT	CASSLQWGTGTQFTDTQYF
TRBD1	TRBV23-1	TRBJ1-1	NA	TGCGCCAGCACAGAGGGGGCAGGGTCATTTTCCGAGAACACTGAAGCTTTCTTT	CASTEGAGSFSENTEAFF
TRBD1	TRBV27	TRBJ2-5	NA	TGTGCCAGCAGTCCTCCTCCGACAGGGGTGAAAGAGACCCAGTACTTC	CASSPPPTGVKETQYF
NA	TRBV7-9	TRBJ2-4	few	TGTGCCAGCAGCTCGGCAAGGAGAAACATTCAGTACTTC	CASSSARRNIQYF
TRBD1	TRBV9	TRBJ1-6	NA	TGTGCCAGCAGCCCCAGAGACGGGACAGGGGGAAGATCACCCCTCCACTTT	CASSPRDGTGGRSPLHF
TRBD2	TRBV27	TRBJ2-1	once	TGTGCCAGCAGTCCGACCAGCGGGAGCTCCTACAATGAGCAGTTCTTC	CASSPTSGSSYNEQFF
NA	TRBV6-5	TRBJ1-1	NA	TGTGCCAGCACCTCCTTACGGAGTTTTGAAGCTTTCTTT	CASTSLRSFEAFF
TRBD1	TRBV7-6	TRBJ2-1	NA	TGTGCCAGCAGCGGAGGGACAGGGGGCAACAATGAGCAGTTCTTC	CASSGGTGGNNEQFF
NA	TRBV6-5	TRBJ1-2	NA	TGTGCCAGCAGTTACACCGATCGTGGGAGTATTGGCTACACCTTC	CASSYTDRGSIGYTF
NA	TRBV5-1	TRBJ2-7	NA	TGCGCCAGCAGCTTGGCGACAGGGGGACTAGCGCAAGAGCAGTACTTC	CASSLATGGLAQEQYF
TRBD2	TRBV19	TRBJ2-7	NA	TGTGCCAGTAGAATGACTAGCGGATCCTATGGTGAGCAGTACTTC	CASRMTSGSYGEQYF
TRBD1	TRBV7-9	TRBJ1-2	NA	TGTGCCAGCAGCCCCCCGGGACAGAAGTCCTATGGCTACACCTTC	CASSPPGQKSYGYTF
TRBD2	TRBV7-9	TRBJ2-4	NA	TGTGCCAGCAGCCGGACTAGCGATGCCAAAAACATTCAGTACTTC	CASSRTSDAKNIQYF
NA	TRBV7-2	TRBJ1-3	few	TGTGCCAGCAGCTCAGACAGTGCCTCTGGAAACACCATATATTTT	CASSSDSASGNTIYF
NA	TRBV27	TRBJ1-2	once	TGTGCCAGCAGTTCGAACACTCCGGGACACCTAGGACGTTACTATGGCTACACCTTC	CASSSNTPGHLGRYYGYTF
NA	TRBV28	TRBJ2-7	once	TGTGCCAGCACTACTACTTACGAGCAGTACTTC	CASTTTYEQYF
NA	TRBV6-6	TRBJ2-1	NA	TGTGCCAGCAGTTACTCCGGGACATCGGGTGAGCAGTTCTTC	CASSYSGTSGEQFF
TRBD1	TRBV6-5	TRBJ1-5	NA	TGTGCCAGCGGGGACAGCATCTATCAGCCCCAGCATTTT	CASGDSIYQPQHF
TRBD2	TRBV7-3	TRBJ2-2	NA	TGTGCCAGCAGCCCCAATAGCGGGCGGGCCGGGGAGCTGTTTTTT	CASSPNSGRAGELFF
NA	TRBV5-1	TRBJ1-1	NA	TGCGCCAGCAAAATGACACTTAACACTGAAGCTTTCTTT	CASKMTLNTEAFF
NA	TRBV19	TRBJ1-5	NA	TGTGCCAGTAGTATAATGGGGGACTCCCATCAGCCCCAGCATTTT	CASSIMGDSHQPQHF
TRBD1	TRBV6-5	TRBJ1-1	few	TGTGCCAGCAGTTCTGGACAGGGATGGGGGAACACTGAAGCTTTCTTT	CASSSGQGWGNTEAFF
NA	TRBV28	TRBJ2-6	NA	TGTGCCAGCAGTTCCATAAACAGGGCTGGGGCCAACGTCCTGACTTTC	CASSSINRAGANVLTF
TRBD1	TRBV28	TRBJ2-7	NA	TGTGCCAGCAGTTCCGCCGGGACAGACTCCTACGAGCAGTACTTC	CASSSAGTDSYEQYF
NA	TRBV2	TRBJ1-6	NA	TGTGCCAGCAGCGCGGACATCAGCACTCTTAATTCACCCCTCCACTTT	CASSADISTLNSPLHF